The source of this TCR beta chain is a study of blood T cell repertoires in COVID-19. Study summary: Samples taken during acute and convalescent COVID-19 were collected in the United States, Italy and Spain. The cDNA or gDNA used as material had been derived from T cells, B-cell-depleted T cells, or PBMCs.

This clone was counted only a few times. The authors' processing: Amplified reference gene primers provided the basis for estimating nucleated cell counts. Only in-frame clones appear in the TCRdb table, and some are missing; sequencing was by immunoSEQ multiplex PCR. The DNA gave D and trimming, while V, J and clone size come from that table. The profile covers some 250,000 clones, with roughly 84% appearing a single time and approximately 3.1% taken by the ten largest. V gave up 3 bases and J gave up 7 bases, with 16 bases separating them. This CDR3 comprises 15 residues. Germline lookup yields CDR1 WNHNN and CDR2 SYGVQD (reference sequence).

Sequencing was done on a sample of peripheral blood. This chain uses TRBV10-1 with TRBJ2-1; D possibly corresponds to TRBD2 (6 bases). The TCR was taken from a woman younger than 35 with acute or convalescent COVID-19. The CDR3 protein is CASSDRTGVRNEQFF. In DNA form, the CDR3 reads TGCGCCAGCAGTGACCGAACGGGAGTACGAAATGAGCAGTTCTTC.